Following are 26 T cell receptor beta chains from one sample sequenced in a study of OX40 agonist ivuxolimab in advanced cancers. TCRdb's table, derived via immunoSEQ multiplex PCR, lists solely in-frame clones and lacks some. The table records about 82,000 clones, roughly 90% of them present only once. Source: CD4+ or CD8+ T cells sorted from blood, taken in a trial of the OX40 agonist ivuxolimab. The source is an adult with an advanced solid tumor such as melanoma, head and neck, liver or kidney cancer.

The chain combines TRBV19 with TRBJ1-2; D unclear. Germline CDR1 reads LNHDA; CDR2 reads SQIVND (reference sequence). Deletions cut 5 bases from V and 3 bases from J, with 7 bases between. CDR3 length: 12 amino acids. The CDR3 DNA sequence: TGTGCCAGTAGTGACGGCGACTATGGCTACACCTTC. Its protein is CASSDGDYGYTF.

V usage is TRBV9 and J usage is TRBJ1-1, with D tentatively TRBD1 (5 bases). CDR1 and CDR2 from the germline V gene are SGDLS and YYNGEE. V was trimmed by 1 base and J by 6 bases, leaving 10 bases between them. The CDR3 loop spans 13 amino acids. The CDR3 coding sequence is TGTGCCAGCAGCGTACGGGGCGACGCTGAAGCTTTCTTT. Translation: CASSVRGDAEAFF.

This chain connects TRBV5-1 to TRBJ2-3; D gene uncertain. Deletions cut 0 bases from V and 2 bases from J, with 7 bases between. The CDR3 covers 14 residues. Germline V CDR1 and CDR2: SGHRS, YFSETQ. The CDR3 coding sequence is TGCGCCAGCAGCTTGGTACAGCCCACAGATACGCAGTATTTT. Its protein is CASSLVQPTDTQYF.

The genes are TRBV15 and TRBJ2-7; the match to TRBD2 covers 10 bases. The CDR3 is made up of 14 amino acids. Trimming cost V 5 bases and J 1 base; bases outside gene matches: 2. The germline V gene encodes CDR1 LNHNV and CDR2 YYDKDF (reference sequence). CDR3 coding DNA: TGTGCCACCAGCCGGACTAGCGGATCCTACGAGCAGTACTTC. Residues: CATSRTSGSYEQYF.

In this sample, this clone turned up once. One end of the junction fails to match germline, which may point to a read error. The rearrangement links TRBV2 to TRBJ2-1, with D possibly matching TRBD1 (6 bases). CDR3 length: 16 residues. The germline V gene has CDR1 SNHLY and CDR2 FYNNEI. The CDR3 DNA sequence: TGTGCCAGCAGTGAAGCGACAGGCCTCTCCTACAATGGGCAGTTCTTC. Protein product: CASSEATGLSYNGQFF.

The sample holds a few counts of this clone. This sequence joins TRBV4-2 and TRBJ2-7; D is undetermined. Trimming shortened V by 0 bases and J by 1 base, and 10 bases separated the two germline ends. The CDR3 is made up of 15 amino acids. The germline V gene has CDR1 LGHNA and CDR2 YNFKEQ. The DNA of the CDR3 is TGTGCCAGCAGCCAAGATCGTGGGTTATCCTACGAGCAGTACTTC. This gives the protein CASSQDRGLSYEQYF.

This clone came up once. The chain recombines TRBV11-2 with TRBJ1-4, with 8 bases lining up with TRBD1. The CDR3 has 15 amino acids. Germline V CDR1 and CDR2: SGHAT, FQNNGV. Trimming at V came to 2 bases and at J to 5 bases, leaving 4 bases not matched to a gene. CDR3 residues: CASSLLHRGNEKLFF. The CDR3 DNA reads as TGTGCCAGCAGCTTACTCCACAGGGGGAATGAAAAACTGTTTTTT.

This clone was seen once. The gene calls are TRBV28 and TRBJ2-3; D uncertain. CDR1 and CDR2 from the germline V gene are MDHEN and SYDVKM. This CDR3 contains 12 residues. The V and J ends lost 3 bases and 7 bases respectively, with 8 bases between them. CDR3 nucleotide sequence: TGTGCCAGCAGTTTGTTAGTAAATACGCAGTATTTT. Its protein product is CASSLLVNTQYF.

The rearrangement uses TRBV6-1 and TRBJ2-6; 7 bases match TRBD1. CDR1 and CDR2 from the germline V gene are MNHNS and SASEGT. The ends lost 6 bases at V and 2 bases at J; junction bases unmatched: 4. The CDR3 has 15 residues. The CDR3 protein is CASSSTGTGANVLTF. Written as DNA, the CDR3 is TGTGCCAGCAGCTCGACAGGGACTGGGGCCAACGTCCTGACTTTC.

The V gene is TRBV5-1, the J gene TRBJ2-7; 9 bases agree with TRBD1. The V gene's germline CDR1 is SGHRS and CDR2 YFSETQ. J was trimmed by 6 bases and V by 4 bases; bases with no gene match: 8. CDR3 size: 14 residues. In nucleotides, the CDR3 is TGCGCCAGCAGCCCGCTCGGGACAGGGCGCGAGCAGTACTTC. Protein: CASSPLGTGREQYF.

This rearrangement joins TRBV30 to TRBJ2-2; tentative D call: TRBD1 (7 bases). The ends were cut back, 8 bases at V and 5 bases at J, with 15 bases in the middle. This CDR3 region has 13 residues. Germline V gene sequence: CDR1 GTSNPN, CDR2 SVGIG (reference sequence). CDR3 in DNA: TGTGCCGGAAACAGGGGACTGACCGGGGAGCTGTTTTTT. Translation gives CAGNRGLTGELFF.

This chain joins TRBV27 and TRBJ2-3; 9 nucleotides match TRBD1. V gave up 6 bases and J gave up 5 bases; unmatched junction bases: 9. The CDR3 totals 15 residues. CDR1 is MNHEY, CDR2 SMNVEV, per germline (reference sequence). The CDR3: CASREYGTGIDTQYF. The DNA of the CDR3 is TGTGCCAGCAGGGAGTACGGGACAGGGATAGATACGCAGTATTTT.

This chain links TRBV19 with TRBJ2-2; 9 nucleotides line up with TRBD1. The CDR3 consists of 15 residues. Germline trimming cut 8 bases from V and 2 bases from J; bases unmatched to any gene: 6. Germline V gene data show CDR1 as LNHDA and CDR2 as SQIVND (reference sequence). The CDR3 reads CASRRTGANTGELFF. The DNA for the CDR3 is TGTGCCAGTCGCCGGACAGGGGCTAACACCGGGGAGCTGTTTTTT.

This clone was seen a single time. The CDR3 is CASSPRQGITDTQYF. CDR3 DNA sequence: TGTGCCAGCTCACCAAGACAGGGGATCACAGATACGCAGTATTTT. This chain joins TRBV18 and TRBJ2-3; 8 nucleotides line up with TRBD1. CDR1 KGHSH and CDR2 LQKENI come from the germline V gene. This CDR3 is built from 15 residues. Trimming cost V 2 bases and J 2 bases; bases outside gene matches: 3. The whole variable domain, filled in from reference TRBV18 and TRBJ2-3, reads NAGVMQNPRHLVRRRGQEARLRCSPMKGHSHVYWYRQLPEEGLKFMVYLQKENIIDESGMPKERFSAEFPKEGPSILRIQQVVRGDSAAYFCASSPRQGITDTQYFGPGTRLTVL.

The chain employs TRBV20-1 and TRBJ2-5; D is ambiguous. The germline gives CDR1 DFQATT, CDR2 SNEGSKA (reference sequence). The CDR3 loop spans 11 amino acids. The V end was cut by 4 bases, the J end by 5 bases, with 8 bases between. The CDR3 is CSAKKLETQYF. The CDR3 DNA sequence: TGCAGTGCTAAGAAACTGGAGACCCAGTACTTC.

The rearrangement uses TRBV6-5 and TRBJ2-4, with D tentatively TRBD1 (6 bases). Per germline, CDR1 MNHEY and CDR2 SVGAGI. This CDR3 region has 15 residues. V was pared by 6 bases and J by 2 bases, with 14 bases between. The CDR3: CASRLTGHPKNIQYF. The DNA of the CDR3 is TGTGCCAGCAGGCTTACAGGGCACCCCAAAAACATTCAGTACTTC.

V and J are TRBV12-2 and TRBJ1-1. TRBV12-2 corresponds to a pseudogene. This CDR3 is built from 15 residues. The CDR3 reads CASRRGRAQNTEAFF. The DNA for the CDR3 is TGTGCAAGTCGCCGGGGACGGGCTCAGAACACTGAAGCTTTCTTT.

The rearrangement links TRBV5-1 to TRBJ1-3, with TRBD1 matching over 8 bases. This CDR3 is 16 amino acids long. Germline trimming cut 5 bases from V and 2 bases from J; bases unmatched to any gene: 9. Germline values: CDR1 SGHRS, CDR2 YFSETQ. The CDR3 sequence: CASSRGQGGTGNTIYF. The CDR3 DNA sequence: TGCGCCAGCAGTCGAGGACAGGGAGGGACTGGAAACACCATATATTTT. Variable domain in full (rest from reference TRBV5-1 and TRBJ1-3): KAGVTQTPRYLIKTRGQQVTLSCSPISGHRSVSWYQQTPGQGLQFLFEYFSETQRNKGNFPGRFSGRQFSNSRSEMNVSTLELGDSALYLCASSRGQGGTGNTIYFGEGSWLTVV.

V is TRBV10-3 and J is TRBJ2-5; 7 nucleotides agree with TRBD2. Trimming took 6 bases from V and 11 from J; bases not matched to a gene: 15. Germline loops: CDR1 ENHRY, CDR2 SYGVKD. The CDR3 extends over 14 amino acids. The CDR3 region has the DNA TGTGCCATCAGCGGCCAGCGGGGTTCTGGGGAGCAGTACTTC. Its protein product is CAISGQRGSGEQYF.

The chain couples TRBV7-9 to TRBJ1-2; possible D gene TRBD1, 5 bases. The CDR3 extends over 12 amino acids. Trimming pared 7 bases from V and 6 bases from J, leaving 12 bases between. Germline CDR1 reads SEHNR; CDR2 reads FQNEAQ (reference sequence). The CDR3 DNA is TGTGCCAGCACCCGGGACGTAAATGGCTACACCTTC. Translation gives CASTRDVNGYTF.

The chain combines TRBV6-6 with TRBJ2-2, with 9 bases lining up with TRBD2. This CDR3 region has 15 residues. V was clipped by 6 bases and J by 4 bases; unmatched bases: 6. Germline CDR1 reads MNHNY; CDR2 reads SVGAGI (reference sequence). The CDR3 bases are TGTGCCAGCAGCAATAGCGGGGGACTCACCGGGGAGCTGTTTTTT. Encoded protein: CASSNSGGLTGELFF.

The rearrangement links TRBV2 to TRBJ2-3; 14 positions agree with TRBD2. Germline V CDR1 and CDR2: SNHLY, FYNNEI. Trimming at V came to 4 bases and at J to 6 bases, leaving 3 bases not matched to a gene. This CDR3 is built from 15 residues. The CDR3 region has the DNA TGTGCCAGCAGTGTCCGGACTAGCGGGGGGGATACGCAGTATTTT. Amino acids: CASSVRTSGGDTQYF.

The chain is built from TRBV4-2 and TRBJ2-3; 8 bases map to TRBD2. The CDR3 consists of 16 residues. Unmatched junction bases numbered 8, after V lost 1 base and J lost 5 bases. The germline gives CDR1 LGHNA, CDR2 YNFKEQ. CDR3 bases: TGTGCCAGCAGCCAAGGGGTTGCGGGGGGCAAAGATACGCAGTATTTT. This encodes CASSQGVAGGKDTQYF.

The chain carries TRBV23-1 and TRBJ1-5, with a weak D call TRBD1 (5 bases). TRBV23-1 is an ORF; its function is uncertain. The CDR3 covers 15 residues. V lost 4 bases and J 2 bases, leaving 12 bases between the germline ends. CDR3 in amino acids: CASSPLTGGNQPQHF. DNA of the CDR3: TGCGCCAGCAGTCCCCTAACGGGGGGCAATCAGCCCCAGCATTTT.

The gene calls are TRBV18 and TRBJ2-6; weak D call: TRBD2 (5 bases). This CDR3 contains 16 residues. Germline V lookup: CDR1 KGHSH, CDR2 LQKENI. V was pared by 3 bases and J by 1 base, with 10 bases between. The CDR3 region is CASSPPSGSGANVLTF. CDR3 DNA sequence: TGTGCCAGCTCACCGCCGTCGGGGTCTGGGGCCAACGTCCTGACTTTC. Based on the CDR3 plus reference TRBV18 and TRBJ2-6, the full variable domain is NAGVMQNPRHLVRRRGQEARLRCSPMKGHSHVYWYRQLPEEGLKFMVYLQKENIIDESGMPKERFSAEFPKEGPSILRIQQVVRGDSAAYFCASSPPSGSGANVLTFGAGSRLTVL.

The chain recombines TRBV2 with TRBJ2-3, with D unclear. Trimming pared 2 bases from V and 0 bases from J, leaving 9 bases between. Germline lookup yields CDR1 SNHLY and CDR2 FYNNEI. The CDR3 contains 15 residues. The CDR3 protein is CASSEWASSTDTQYF. CDR3 coding DNA: TGTGCCAGCAGTGAATGGGCGTCTAGCACAGATACGCAGTATTTT.